This TCR beta chain was obtained from a study of CD8 T cells in Susac syndrome. The authors reverse transcribed about 0.5 to 1 ug RNA with random hexamers. TCRdb independently ran MiXCR on the immunoSEQ multiplex PCR reads; one entry per CDR3 protein. Here the sample spans approximately 160,000 distinct CDR3 sequences, about 92% being singletons. TCR beta was sequenced from blood CD8+ and CD4+ T cells. This clonotype originated in a human donor in good health. Sequenced input: CD4+ T cells from PBMCs.

This chain's CDR3 is CSVPRDRYTDTQYF. CDR3 nucleotide sequence: TGCAGCGTCCCGCGGGACAGGTACACAGATACGCAGTATTTT. This chain links TRBV29-1 with TRBJ2-3; the match to TRBD1 covers 8 bases. V dropped 6 bases and J dropped 2; count of bases not matched to a gene: 7. The CDR3 is made up of 14 amino acids. Germline V gene lookup returns CDR1 SQVTM and CDR2 ANQGSEA.